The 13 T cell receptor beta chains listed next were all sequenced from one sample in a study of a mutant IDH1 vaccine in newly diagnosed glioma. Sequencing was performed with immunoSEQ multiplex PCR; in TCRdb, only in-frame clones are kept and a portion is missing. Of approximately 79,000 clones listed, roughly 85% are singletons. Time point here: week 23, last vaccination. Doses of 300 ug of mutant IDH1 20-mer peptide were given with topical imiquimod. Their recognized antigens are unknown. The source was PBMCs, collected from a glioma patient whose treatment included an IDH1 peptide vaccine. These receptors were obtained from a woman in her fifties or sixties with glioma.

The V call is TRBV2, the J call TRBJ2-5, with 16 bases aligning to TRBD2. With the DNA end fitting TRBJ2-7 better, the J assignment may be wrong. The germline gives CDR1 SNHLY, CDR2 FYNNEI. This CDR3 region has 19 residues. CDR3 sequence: CASSGGLAGGRWGSYEQYF. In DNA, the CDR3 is TGTGCCAGCAGTGGGGGACTAGCGGGAGGGCGTTGGGGTTCCTACGAGCAGTACTTC.

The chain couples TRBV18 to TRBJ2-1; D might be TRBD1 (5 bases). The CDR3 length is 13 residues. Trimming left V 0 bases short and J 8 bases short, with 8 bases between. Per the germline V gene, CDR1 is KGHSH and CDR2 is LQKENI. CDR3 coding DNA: TGTGCCAGCTCACCACCGGCAGGGCATGAGCAGTTCTTC. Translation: CASSPPAGHEQFF.

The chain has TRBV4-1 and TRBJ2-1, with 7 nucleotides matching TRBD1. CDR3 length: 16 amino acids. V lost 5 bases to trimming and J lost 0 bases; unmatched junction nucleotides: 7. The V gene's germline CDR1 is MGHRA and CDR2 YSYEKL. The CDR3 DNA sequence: TGCGCCAGCAGCGATGACAGGGTCAGCTCCTACAATGAGCAGTTCTTC. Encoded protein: CASSDDRVSSYNEQFF.

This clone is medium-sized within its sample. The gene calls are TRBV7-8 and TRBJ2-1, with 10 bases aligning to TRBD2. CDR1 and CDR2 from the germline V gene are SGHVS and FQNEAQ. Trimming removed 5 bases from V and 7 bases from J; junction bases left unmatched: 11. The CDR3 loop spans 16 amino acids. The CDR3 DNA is TGTGCCAGCAGCCTCATGACTAGCGGGCCTGGAAATGAGCAGTTCTTC. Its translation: CASSLMTSGPGNEQFF. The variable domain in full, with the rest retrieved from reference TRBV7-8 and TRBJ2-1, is GAGVSQSPRYKVAKRGQDVALRCDPISGHVSLFWYQQALGQGPEFLTYFQNEAQLDKSGLPSDRFFAERPEGSVSTLKIQRTQQEDSAVYLCASSLMTSGPGNEQFFGPGTRLTVL.

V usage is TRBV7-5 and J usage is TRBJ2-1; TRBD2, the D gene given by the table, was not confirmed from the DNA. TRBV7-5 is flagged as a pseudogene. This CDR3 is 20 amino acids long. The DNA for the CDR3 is TGTGCCAGAAGCTCACTAACTAGCGGGAGGCCCTCTCATTCGGAACATGAGCAGTTCTTC. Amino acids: CARSSLTSGRPSHSEHEQFF.

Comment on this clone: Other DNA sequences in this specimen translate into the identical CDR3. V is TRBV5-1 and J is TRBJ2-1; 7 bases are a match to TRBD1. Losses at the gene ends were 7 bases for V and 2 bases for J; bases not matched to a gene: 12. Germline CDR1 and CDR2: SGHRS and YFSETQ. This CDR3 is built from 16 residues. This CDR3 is CASRSQTGLTYNEQFF. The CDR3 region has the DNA TGCGCCAGCCGTTCCCAGACAGGGTTAACCTACAATGAGCAGTTCTTC.

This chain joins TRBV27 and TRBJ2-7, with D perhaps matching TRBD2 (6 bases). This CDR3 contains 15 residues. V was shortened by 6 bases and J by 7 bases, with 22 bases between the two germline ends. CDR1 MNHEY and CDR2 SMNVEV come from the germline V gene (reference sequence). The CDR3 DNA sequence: TGTGCCAGCAGCCGCCCGGGGGACCCACGATGGGAGCAGTACTTC. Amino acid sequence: CASSRPGDPRWEQYF.

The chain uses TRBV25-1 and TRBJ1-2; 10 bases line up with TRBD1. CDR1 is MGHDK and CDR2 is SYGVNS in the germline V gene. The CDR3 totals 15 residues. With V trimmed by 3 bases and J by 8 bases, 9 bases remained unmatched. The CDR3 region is CASSDAPGQGKGYTF. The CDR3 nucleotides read TGTGCCAGCAGTGACGCCCCGGGACAGGGGAAAGGCTACACCTTC.

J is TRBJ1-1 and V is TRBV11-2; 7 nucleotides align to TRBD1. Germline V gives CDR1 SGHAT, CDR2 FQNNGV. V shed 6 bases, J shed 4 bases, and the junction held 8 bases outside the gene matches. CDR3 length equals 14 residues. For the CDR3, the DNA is TGTGCCAGCAGACCTCAGGGGGTGGGCACTGAAGCTTTCTTT. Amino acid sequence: CASRPQGVGTEAFF.

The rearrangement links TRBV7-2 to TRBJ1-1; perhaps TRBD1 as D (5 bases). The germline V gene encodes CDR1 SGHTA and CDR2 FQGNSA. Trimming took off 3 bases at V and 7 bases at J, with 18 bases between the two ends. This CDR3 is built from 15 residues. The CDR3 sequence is CASSFSPDDRSEAFF. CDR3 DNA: TGTGCCAGCAGCTTCTCCCCTGATGACAGAAGTGAAGCTTTCTTT.

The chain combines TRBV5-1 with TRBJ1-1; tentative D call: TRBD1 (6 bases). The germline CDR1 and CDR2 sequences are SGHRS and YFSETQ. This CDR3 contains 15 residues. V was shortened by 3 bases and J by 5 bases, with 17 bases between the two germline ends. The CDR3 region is CASSSGTSRITEAFF. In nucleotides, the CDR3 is TGCGCCAGCAGCTCAGGGACATCCCGGATTACTGAAGCTTTCTTT.

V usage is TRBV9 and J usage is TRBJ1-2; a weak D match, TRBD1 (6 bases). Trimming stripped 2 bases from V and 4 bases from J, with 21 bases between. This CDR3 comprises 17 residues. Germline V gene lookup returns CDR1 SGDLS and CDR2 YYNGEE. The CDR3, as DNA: TGTGCCAGCAGCGTCCCCTCCGGGGGGCATAGAGGCTATGGCTACACCTTC. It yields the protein CASSVPSGGHRGYGYTF.

The CDR3 nucleotides are TGTGCCAGTAACCGGGACAGGGAGGGCACAGATACGCAGTATTTT. This codes for CASNRDREGTDTQYF. The gene calls are TRBV19 and TRBJ2-3, with TRBD1 matching over 9 bases. Trimming cost V 7 bases and J 1 base; bases outside gene matches: 6. The CDR3 runs to 15 residues. CDR1 is LNHDA, CDR2 SQIVND, per germline (reference sequence).